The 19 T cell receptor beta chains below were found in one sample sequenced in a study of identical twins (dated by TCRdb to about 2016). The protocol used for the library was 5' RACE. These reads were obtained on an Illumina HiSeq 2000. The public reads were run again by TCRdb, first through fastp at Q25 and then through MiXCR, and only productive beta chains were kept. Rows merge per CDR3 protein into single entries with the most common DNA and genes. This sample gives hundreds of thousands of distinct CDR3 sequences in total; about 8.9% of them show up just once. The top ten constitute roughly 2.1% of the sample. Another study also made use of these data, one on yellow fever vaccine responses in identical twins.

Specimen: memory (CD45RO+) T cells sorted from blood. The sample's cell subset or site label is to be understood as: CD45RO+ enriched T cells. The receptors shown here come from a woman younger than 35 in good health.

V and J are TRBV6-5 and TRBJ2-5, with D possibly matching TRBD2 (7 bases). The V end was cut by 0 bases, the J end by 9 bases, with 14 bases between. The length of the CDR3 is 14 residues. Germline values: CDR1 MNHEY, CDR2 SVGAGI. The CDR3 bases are TGTGCCAGCAGTTACTCCGATGGGGGGGGGCCCCAGTACTTC. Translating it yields CASSYSDGGGPQYF.

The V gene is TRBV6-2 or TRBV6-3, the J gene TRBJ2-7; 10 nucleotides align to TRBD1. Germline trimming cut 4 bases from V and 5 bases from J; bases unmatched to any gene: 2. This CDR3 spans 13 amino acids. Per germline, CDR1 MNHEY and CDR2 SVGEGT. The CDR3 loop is CASSWTGGNEQYV. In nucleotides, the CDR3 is TGTGCCAGCAGTTGGACAGGGGGGAACGAGCAGTACGTC.

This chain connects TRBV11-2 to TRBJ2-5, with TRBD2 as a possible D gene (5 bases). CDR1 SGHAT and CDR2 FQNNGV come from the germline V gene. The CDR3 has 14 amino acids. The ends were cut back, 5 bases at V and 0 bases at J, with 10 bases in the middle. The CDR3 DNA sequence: TGTGCCAGCAGCCAACTAGGATACCAAGAGACCCAGTACTTC. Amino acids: CASSQLGYQETQYF.

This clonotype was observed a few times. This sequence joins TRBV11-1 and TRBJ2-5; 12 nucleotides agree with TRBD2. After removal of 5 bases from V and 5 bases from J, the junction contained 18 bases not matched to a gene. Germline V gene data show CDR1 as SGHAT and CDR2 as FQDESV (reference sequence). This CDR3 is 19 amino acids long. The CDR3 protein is CASSPTLTRLAGVRETQYF. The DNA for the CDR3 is TGTGCCAGCAGCCCGACCCTTACCCGACTAGCGGGAGTTCGGGAGACCCAGTACTTC.

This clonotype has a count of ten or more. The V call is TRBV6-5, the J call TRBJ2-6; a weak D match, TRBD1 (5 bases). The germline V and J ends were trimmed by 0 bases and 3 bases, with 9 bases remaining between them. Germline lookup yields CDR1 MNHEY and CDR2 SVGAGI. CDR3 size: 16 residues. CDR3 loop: CASSYSQGSGANVLTF. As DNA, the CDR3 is TGTGCCAGCAGTTACTCCCAGGGTAGTGGGGCCAACGTCCTGACTTTC.

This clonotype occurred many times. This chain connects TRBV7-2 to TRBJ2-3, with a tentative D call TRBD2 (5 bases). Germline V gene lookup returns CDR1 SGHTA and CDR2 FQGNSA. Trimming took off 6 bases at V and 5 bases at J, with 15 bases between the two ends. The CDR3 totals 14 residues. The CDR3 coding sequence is TGTGCCAGCAGATCCGGGGTCCCTGGAGATACGCAGTATTTT. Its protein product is CASRSGVPGDTQYF.

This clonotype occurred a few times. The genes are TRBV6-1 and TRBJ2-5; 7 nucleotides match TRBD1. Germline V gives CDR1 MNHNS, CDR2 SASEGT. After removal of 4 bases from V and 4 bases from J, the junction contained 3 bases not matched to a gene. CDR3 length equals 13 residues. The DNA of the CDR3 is TGTGCCAGCAGTGGACAGGGACCAGAGACCCAGTACTTC. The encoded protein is CASSGQGPETQYF.

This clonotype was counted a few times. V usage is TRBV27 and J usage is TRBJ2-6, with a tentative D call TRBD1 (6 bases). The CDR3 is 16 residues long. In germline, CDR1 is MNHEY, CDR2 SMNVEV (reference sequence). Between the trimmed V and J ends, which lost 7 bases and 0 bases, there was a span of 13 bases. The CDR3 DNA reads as TGTGCCAGCAAGAAGGGGGAGAGCTCTGGGGCCAACGTCCTGACTTTC. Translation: CASKKGESSGANVLTF.

In DNA, the CDR3 is TGTGCCAGCAGTTACCGAGACGATGGGGGCGCTAACTATGGCTACACCTTC. This codes for CASSYRDDGGANYGYTF. V and J are TRBV6-8 and TRBJ1-2, with D perhaps matching TRBD1 (6 bases). There are 17 residues in the CDR3. Between the trimmed V and J ends, which lost 2 bases and 0 bases, there was a span of 16 bases. Germline assignment: CDR1 MNHGY and CDR2 SAAAGT.

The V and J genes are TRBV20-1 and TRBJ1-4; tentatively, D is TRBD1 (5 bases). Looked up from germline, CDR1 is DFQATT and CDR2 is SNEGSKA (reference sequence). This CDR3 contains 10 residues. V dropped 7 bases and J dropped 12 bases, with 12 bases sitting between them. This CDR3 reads CSVSQEELFF. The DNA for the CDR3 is TGCAGTGTCTCACAGGAGGAACTGTTTTTT.

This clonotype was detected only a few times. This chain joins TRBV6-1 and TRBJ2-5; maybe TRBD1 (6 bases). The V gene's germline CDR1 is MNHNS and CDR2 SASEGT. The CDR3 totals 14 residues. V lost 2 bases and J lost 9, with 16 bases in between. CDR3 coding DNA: TGTGCCAGCAGTGAAAGCAGAGGCAGGACAGCCCAGTACTTC. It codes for CASSESRGRTAQYF.

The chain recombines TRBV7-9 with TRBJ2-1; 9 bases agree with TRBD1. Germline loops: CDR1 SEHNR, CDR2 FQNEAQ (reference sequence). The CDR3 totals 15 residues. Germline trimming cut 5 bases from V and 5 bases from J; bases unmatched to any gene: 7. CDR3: CASSPGQGVNNEQFF. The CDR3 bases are TGTGCCAGCAGCCCGGGACAGGGTGTCAACAATGAGCAGTTCTTC.

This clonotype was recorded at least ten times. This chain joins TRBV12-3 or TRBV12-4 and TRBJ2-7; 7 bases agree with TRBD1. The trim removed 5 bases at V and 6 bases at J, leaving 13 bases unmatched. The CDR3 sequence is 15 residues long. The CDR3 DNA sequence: TGTGCCAGCAGTCGACCAGCGACAGGGAAGTCCGAGCAGTACTTC. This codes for CASSRPATGKSEQYF.

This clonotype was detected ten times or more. CDR3 DNA: TGTGCCAGCAGTCCCGGCGGACTAGCGGGATACAATGAGCAGTTCTTC. As protein: CASSPGGLAGYNEQFF. The V and J genes are TRBV12-3 or TRBV12-4 and TRBJ2-1; 12 nucleotides agree with TRBD2. The CDR3 loop spans 16 amino acids. The ends lost 5 bases at V and 4 bases at J; junction bases unmatched: 6.

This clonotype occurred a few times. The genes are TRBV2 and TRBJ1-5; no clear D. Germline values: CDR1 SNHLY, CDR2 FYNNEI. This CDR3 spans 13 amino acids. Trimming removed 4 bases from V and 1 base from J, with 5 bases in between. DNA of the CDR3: TGTGCCAGCAGTGCCACGAGCAATCAGCCCCAGCATTTT. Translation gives CASSATSNQPQHF. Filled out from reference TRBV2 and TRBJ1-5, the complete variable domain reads EPEVTQTPSHQVTQMGQEVILRCVPISNHLYFYWYRQILGQKVEFLVSFYNNEISEKSEIFDDQFSVERPDGSNFTLKIRSTKLEDSAMYFCASSATSNQPQHFGDGTRLSIL.

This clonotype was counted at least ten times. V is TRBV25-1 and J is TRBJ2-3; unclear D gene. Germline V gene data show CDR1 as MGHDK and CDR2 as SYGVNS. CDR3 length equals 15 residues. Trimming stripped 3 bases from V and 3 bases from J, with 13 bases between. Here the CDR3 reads CASSESVELTDTQYF. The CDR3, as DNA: TGTGCCAGCAGTGAGTCGGTAGAACTGACAGATACGCAGTATTTT.

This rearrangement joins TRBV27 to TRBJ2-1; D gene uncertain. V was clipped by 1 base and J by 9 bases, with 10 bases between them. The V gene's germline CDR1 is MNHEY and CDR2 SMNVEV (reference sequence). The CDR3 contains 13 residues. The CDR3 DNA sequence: TGTGCCAGCAGTTTATTCGGATCCAGTGAGCAGTTCTTC. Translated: CASSLFGSSEQFF.

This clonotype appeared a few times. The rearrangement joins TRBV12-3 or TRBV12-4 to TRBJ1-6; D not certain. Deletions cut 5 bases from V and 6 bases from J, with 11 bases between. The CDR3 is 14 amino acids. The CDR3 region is CASSVGIGNSPLHF. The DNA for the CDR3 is TGTGCCAGCAGTGTGGGGATCGGTAATTCACCCCTCCACTTT.

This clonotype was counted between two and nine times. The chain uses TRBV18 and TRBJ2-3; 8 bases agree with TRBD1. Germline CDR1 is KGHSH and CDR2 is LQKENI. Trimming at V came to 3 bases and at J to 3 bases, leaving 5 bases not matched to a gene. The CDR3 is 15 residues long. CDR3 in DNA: TGTGCCAGCTCACCGGGACAGGTCCTGACAGATACGCAGTATTTT. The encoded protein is CASSPGQVLTDTQYF.